Each of the 2 T cell receptor beta chains below was sequenced from the same sample in a study of T-cell memory formation after mild COVID-19. MiXCR, run by TCRdb on the 5' RACE reads, gives a single entry per CDR3 protein. The sample holds just over 350,000 distinct CDR3 sequences, roughly an eighth seen once. The sequencing sample was made of PBMCs or a T cell subset sorted from them (not recorded which). These receptors all come from a man younger than 30 who had mild COVID-19 (a few samples of this study predate the infection). Cell type and time point are not known.

This rearrangement joins TRBV6-6 to TRBJ2-1; D possibly matches TRBD1 or TRBD2 (5 bases each). V was cut by 5 bases and J by 9 bases, with 14 bases left in between. Germline CDR1 and CDR2: MNHNY and SVGAGI (reference sequence). The CDR3 totals 13 residues. DNA of the CDR3: TGTGCCAGCAGTAGGACTGGGGGTGGTGAGCAGTTCTTC. This codes for CASSRTGGGEQFF.

The chain is built from TRBV15 and TRBJ1-2; no firm D call. Germline assignment: CDR1 LNHNV and CDR2 YYDKDF (reference sequence). This CDR3 has 13 amino acids. Trimming took off 5 bases at V and 4 bases at J, with 11 bases between the two ends. The CDR3 DNA follows: TGTGCCACCAGCTATCGGACCGGCTATGGCTACACCTTC. Encoded protein: CATSYRTGYGYTF.